This is a list of T cell receptor beta chains from one sample in a study of post-analysis software for immune sequencing data. One entry per CDR3 protein, called by TCRdb with MiXCR from the PCR reads. This table holds under 900,000 distinct CDR3 sequences, approximately 57% found once. The source material was blood. These receptors came from a girl aged 10 to 17 with multiple sclerosis. CDR3s include the opening cysteine and the closing phenylalanine or tryptophan. D genes are given only for firm matches. Size is omitted from some rows. Given values are once, few, many or a class for expanded clones.

TRBD2	TRBV27	-	TRBJ2-7	TGTGCCAGCAAGCTAGCGGGAGACGGGTACGAGCAGTACTTC	CASKLAGDGYEQYF
-	TRBV29-1	few	TRBJ2-7	TGCAGCGTTGTGGTACTGTCCTACGAGCAGTACTTC	CSVVVLSYEQYF
-	TRBV12-3/TRBV12-4	-	TRBJ2-1	TGTGCCAGCAGTCCCCGACACTTAATTTACAATGAGCAGTTCTTC	CASSPRHLIYNEQFF
-	TRBV12-3/TRBV12-4	few	TRBJ1-2	TGTGCCAGCACCCTTCCGACAGTCTATGGCTACACCTTC	CASTLPTVYGYTF
TRBD1	TRBV7-9	-	TRBJ2-1	TGTGCCAGCAGCAAACAGGGGGACTTCTACAATGAGCAGTTCTTC	CASSKQGDFYNEQFF
TRBD1	TRBV20-1	few	TRBJ1-5	TGCAGTGCTAGAGACACCAGGGGGCCTCAGCCCCAGCATTTT	CSARDTRGPQPQHF
TRBD2	TRBV29-1	-	TRBJ2-7	TGCAGCGCAGCAGCGGGAGAGTCCTACGAGCAGTACTTC	CSAAAGESYEQYF
TRBD2	TRBV20-1	-	TRBJ2-3	TGCAGTGCGCCCCGACTAGCGGGGGGTGGAGATACGCAGTATTTT	CSAPRLAGGGDTQYF
TRBD2	TRBV7-3	-	TRBJ2-1	TGTGCCAGCAGCCCCCAGGCCGGGGCTAGCGGGAGGGCCTTCTACAATGAGCAGTTCTTC	CASSPQAGASGRAFYNEQFF
TRBD2	TRBV5-1	-	TRBJ2-7	TGCGCCAGCAGCTTGATACTAGCGGGAGGGGACGAGCAGTACTTC	CASSLILAGGDEQYF
-	TRBV16	-	TRBJ1-1	TGTGCCAGCAGCCTATCAAGTCAACAGGGTATGAACACTGAAGCTTTCTTT	CASSLSSQQGMNTEAFF
-	TRBV6-5	-	TRBJ2-7	TGTACCAGCAGCCTGGGGCGTCGACTCTACGAGCAGTACTTC	CTSSLGRRLYEQYF
-	TRBV4-2	-	TRBJ2-5	TGTGCCAGCAGCCCCGCGGCTTCGGTGGGAGAGACCCAGTACTTC	CASSPAASVGETQYF
-	TRBV7-3	few	TRBJ1-2	TGTGCCAGCAGCTTAGCCCGGTCAGGGGACTACACCTTC	CASSLARSGDYTF
TRBD1	TRBV7-9	-	TRBJ1-2	TGTGCCATCGAGGGACAGCGAGGCTACACCTTC	CAIEGQRGYTF
-	TRBV5-1	-	TRBJ2-7	TGCGCCAGCAGCTTGGGGGGTGGCGGGTACGAGCAGTACTTC	CASSLGGGGYEQYF
-	TRBV20-1	few	TRBJ2-7	TGCAGTGCTAGATCCCGACTAGACTCCGAGCAGTACTTC	CSARSRLDSEQYF
TRBD2	TRBV18	few	TRBJ2-3	TGTGCCAGCTCACCAACGCTAGCGGGGGGACTCACAGATACGCAGTATTTT	CASSPTLAGGLTDTQYF
TRBD2	TRBV20-1	few	TRBJ2-5	TGCAGTGCTCAGCGGGGCGAAGAGACCCAGTACTTC	CSAQRGEETQYF
-	TRBV28	few	TRBJ1-6	TGTGCCAGCAGACTTGTGGATAATTCACCCCTCCACTTT	CASRLVDNSPLHF
-	TRBV5-1	-	TRBJ1-5	TGCACCAGCAGCTTGGAGGCAGGTAGCAATCAGCCCCAGCATTTT	CTSSLEAGSNQPQHF
-	TRBV12-5	few	TRBJ2-5	TGTGCTAGTGGTTTGGTTCCAGGACTCATTGAGACCCAGTACTTC	CASGLVPGLIETQYF
TRBD2	TRBV6-6	few	TRBJ2-7	TGTGCCAGCAGACCCGGACTAGCGCGGTACGAGCAGTACTTC	CASRPGLARYEQYF
-	TRBV25-1	-	TRBJ2-5	TGTGCCAGCAGTTTCGGACAGCGGGGGACCCAGTACTTC	CASSFGQRGTQYF
TRBD2	TRBV7-6	-	TRBJ2-1	TGTGCCAGCAGCTTACTAGCGGGATACTACAATGAGCAGTTCTTC	CASSLLAGYYNEQFF
-	TRBV19	-	TRBJ2-7	TGTGCCAGTAGCAACACCAACGAGCAGTACTTC	CASSNTNEQYF
TRBD1	TRBV30	few	TRBJ2-3	TGTGCCTGGAAGGAGGACAGGGAAACGCAGTATTTT	CAWKEDRETQYF
TRBD2	TRBV12-3/TRBV12-4	-	TRBJ2-1	TGTGCCAGCAGAGCGGGATTAAATGAGCAGTTCTTC	CASRAGLNEQFF
-	TRBV5-1	-	TRBJ1-1	TGCGCCAGCAGCTGGGCAATGAACACTGAAGCTTTCTTT	CASSWAMNTEAFF
-	TRBV29-1	-	TRBJ1-2	TGCAGCGACAACAGCTTAGCTAACTATGGCTACACCTTC	CSDNSLANYGYTF
-	TRBV29-1	-	TRBJ2-7	TGCAGCGCCTCGACAGGTTCCTACAATGAGCAGTACTTC	CSASTGSYNEQYF
TRBD2	TRBV5-5	-	TRBJ2-7	TGTGCCAGCAGCTTGTCGACTAGCGGGGGCCAATCCTACGAGCAGTACTTC	CASSLSTSGGQSYEQYF
-	TRBV7-8	-	TRBJ2-6	TGTGCCAGCAGCAAACAGGTAGCCGTCGCTTCTGGGGCCAACGTCCTGACTTTC	CASSKQVAVASGANVLTF
TRBD2	TRBV11-2	-	TRBJ2-7	TGTGCCAGCAGCTCCCAAAACGGGGGGGCTGTTTACGAGCAGTACTTC	CASSSQNGGAVYEQYF
TRBD2	TRBV20-1	once	TRBJ2-7	TGCAGTGCTTACAGCGGGGGGCCCTACGAGCAGTACTTC	CSAYSGGPYEQYF
-	TRBV20-1	-	TRBJ2-1	TGCAGTGCTAGACCGCCTAGGGAGAACAATGAGCAGTTCTTC	CSARPPRENNEQFF
-	TRBV7-2	-	TRBJ2-5	TGTGCCAGCAGCTTTAGGGGGGCCCGGGAGACCCAGTACTTC	CASSFRGARETQYF
-	TRBV14	-	TRBJ1-2	TGTGCCAGCAGCCCTCCTGGAAGGGCAGGAGGGTACACCTTC	CASSPPGRAGGYTF
TRBD1	TRBV7-9	-	TRBJ1-2	TGTGCCAGCAGCTGGGGACAGGTTCTACCCGGCTACACCTTC	CASSWGQVLPGYTF
TRBD2	TRBV20-1	-	TRBJ2-5	TGCAGTGCTAAGACGCCTGCCCCGGGACTAGCTTTAGAGACCCAGTACTTC	CSAKTPAPGLALETQYF
-	TRBV2	-	TRBJ1-5	TGTGCCGGCAGTCCAGCGGGGCATCAGCCCCAGCATTTT	CAGSPAGHQPQHF
-	TRBV19	few	TRBJ1-6	TGTGCCACCCAAAACCGGGACGGGGAGTCACCCCTCCACTTT	CATQNRDGESPLHF